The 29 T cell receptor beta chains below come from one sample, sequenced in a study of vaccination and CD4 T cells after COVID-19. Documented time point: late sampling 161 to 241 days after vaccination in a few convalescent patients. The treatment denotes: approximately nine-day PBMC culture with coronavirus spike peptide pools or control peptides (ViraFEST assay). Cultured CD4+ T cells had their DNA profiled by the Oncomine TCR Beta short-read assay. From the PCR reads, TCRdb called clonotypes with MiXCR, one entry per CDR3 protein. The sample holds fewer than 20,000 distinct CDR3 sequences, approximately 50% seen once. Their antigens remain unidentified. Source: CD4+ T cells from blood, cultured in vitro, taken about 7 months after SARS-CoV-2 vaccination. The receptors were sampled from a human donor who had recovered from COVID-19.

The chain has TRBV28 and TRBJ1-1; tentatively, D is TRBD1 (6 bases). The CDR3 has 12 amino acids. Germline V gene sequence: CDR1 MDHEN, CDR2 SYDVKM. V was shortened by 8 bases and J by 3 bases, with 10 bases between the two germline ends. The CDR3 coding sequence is TGTGCCAGCTTAGGACAGCACACTGAAGCTTTCTTT. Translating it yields CASLGQHTEAFF.

The CDR3 nucleotides are TGTGCCAGCAGCCAAGGTGGGGACTCCTACGAGCAGTACTTC. Its protein is CASSQGGDSYEQYF. V gene TRBV4-2 combines with J gene TRBJ2-7; D gene ambiguous. The V end lost 1 base, the J end lost 0 bases, and 7 bases lay between the germline ends. Germline values: CDR1 LGHNA, CDR2 YNFKEQ. The CDR3 runs 14 residues.

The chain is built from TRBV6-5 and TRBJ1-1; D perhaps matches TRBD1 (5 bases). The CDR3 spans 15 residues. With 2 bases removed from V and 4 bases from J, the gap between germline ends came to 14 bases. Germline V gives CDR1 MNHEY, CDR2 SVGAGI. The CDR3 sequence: CASSYPASGGTEAFF. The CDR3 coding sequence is TGTGCCAGCAGTTACCCAGCGTCCGGGGGCACTGAAGCTTTCTTT.

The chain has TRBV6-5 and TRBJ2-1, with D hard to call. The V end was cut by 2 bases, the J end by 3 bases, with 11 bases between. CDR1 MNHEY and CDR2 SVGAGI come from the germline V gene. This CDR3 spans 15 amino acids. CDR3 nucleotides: TGTGCCAGCAGTTACACGCACCTCGGCTACAATGAGCAGTTCTTC. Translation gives CASSYTHLGYNEQFF.

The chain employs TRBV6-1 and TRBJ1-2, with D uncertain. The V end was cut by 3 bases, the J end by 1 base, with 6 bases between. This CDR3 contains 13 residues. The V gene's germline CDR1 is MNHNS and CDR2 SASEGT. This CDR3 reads CASSETNNYGYTF. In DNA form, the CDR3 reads TGTGCCAGCAGTGAGACCAATAACTATGGCTACACCTTC.

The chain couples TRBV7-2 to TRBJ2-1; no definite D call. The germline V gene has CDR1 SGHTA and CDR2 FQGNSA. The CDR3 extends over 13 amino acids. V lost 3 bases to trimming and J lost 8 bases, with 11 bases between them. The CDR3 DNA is TGTGCCAGCAGCTTTGGACCAGGCGATGAGCAGTTCTTC. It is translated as CASSFGPGDEQFF.

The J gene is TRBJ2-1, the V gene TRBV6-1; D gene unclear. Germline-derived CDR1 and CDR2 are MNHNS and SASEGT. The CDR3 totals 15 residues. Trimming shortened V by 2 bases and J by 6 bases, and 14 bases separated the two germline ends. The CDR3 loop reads CASSESLSNPNEQFF. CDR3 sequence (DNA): TGTGCCAGCAGTGAATCCCTTAGCAATCCCAATGAGCAGTTCTTC.

CDR3 DNA: TGCAGTGCTAGAAGTGACGGCCTCACTGAAGCTTTCTTT. Translation: CSARSDGLTEAFF. The chain recombines TRBV20-1 with TRBJ1-1; D is unresolved. The CDR3 is made up of 13 amino acids. Per germline, CDR1 DFQATT and CDR2 SNEGSKA (reference sequence). With 2 bases removed from V and 4 bases from J, the gap between germline ends came to 11 bases.

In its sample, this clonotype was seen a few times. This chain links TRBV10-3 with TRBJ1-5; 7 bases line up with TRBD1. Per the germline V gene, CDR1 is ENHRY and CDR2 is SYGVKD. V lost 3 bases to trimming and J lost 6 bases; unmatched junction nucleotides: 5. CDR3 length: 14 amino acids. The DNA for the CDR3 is TGTGCCATCAGTGAAGAGGGGGCGGGTCAGCCCCAGCATTTT. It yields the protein CAISEEGAGQPQHF.

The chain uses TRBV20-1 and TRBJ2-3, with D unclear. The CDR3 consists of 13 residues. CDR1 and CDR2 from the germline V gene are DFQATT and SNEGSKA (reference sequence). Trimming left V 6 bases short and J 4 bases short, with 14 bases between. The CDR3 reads CSALERKADTQYF. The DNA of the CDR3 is TGCAGTGCCTTGGAGAGGAAGGCAGATACGCAGTATTTT.

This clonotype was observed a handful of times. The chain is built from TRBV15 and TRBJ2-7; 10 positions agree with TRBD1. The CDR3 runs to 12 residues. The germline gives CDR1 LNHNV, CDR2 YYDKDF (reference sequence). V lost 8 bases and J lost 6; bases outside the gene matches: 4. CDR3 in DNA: TGTGCCACCGGACAGGGGGTACGCGAGCAGTACTTC. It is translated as CATGQGVREQYF. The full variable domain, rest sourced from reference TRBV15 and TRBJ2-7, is DAMVIQNPRYQVTQFGKPVTLSCSQTLNHNVMYWYQQKSSQAPKLLFHYYDKDFNNEADTPDNFQSRRPNTSFCFLDIRSPGLGDTAMYLCATGQGVREQYFGPGTRLTVT.

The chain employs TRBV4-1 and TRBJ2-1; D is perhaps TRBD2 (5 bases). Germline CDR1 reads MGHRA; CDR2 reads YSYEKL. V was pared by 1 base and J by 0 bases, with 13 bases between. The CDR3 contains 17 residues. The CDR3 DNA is TGCGCCAGCAGCCAAGGATGGGCTAGCCGCTCCTACAATGAGCAGTTCTTC. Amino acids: CASSQGWASRSYNEQFF.

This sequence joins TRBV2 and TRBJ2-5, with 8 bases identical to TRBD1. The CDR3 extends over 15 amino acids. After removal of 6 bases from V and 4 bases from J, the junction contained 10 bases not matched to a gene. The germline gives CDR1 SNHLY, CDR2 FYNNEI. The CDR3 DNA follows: TGTGCCAGCAGCGCCGGACAGGGCCCGCGAGAGACCCAGTACTTC. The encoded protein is CASSAGQGPRETQYF.

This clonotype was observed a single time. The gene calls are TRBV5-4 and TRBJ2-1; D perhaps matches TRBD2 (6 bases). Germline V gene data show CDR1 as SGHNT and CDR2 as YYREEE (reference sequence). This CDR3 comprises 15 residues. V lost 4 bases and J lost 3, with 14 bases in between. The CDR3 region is CASSREYRGYNEQFF. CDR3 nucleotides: TGTGCCAGCAGCCGGGAGTATAGAGGCTACAATGAGCAGTTCTTC.

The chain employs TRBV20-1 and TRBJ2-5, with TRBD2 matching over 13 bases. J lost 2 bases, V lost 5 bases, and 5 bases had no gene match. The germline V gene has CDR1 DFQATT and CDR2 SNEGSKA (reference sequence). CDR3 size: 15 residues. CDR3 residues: CSAGGTSGKQETQYF. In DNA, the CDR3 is TGCAGTGCTGGAGGGACTAGCGGGAAACAAGAGACCCAGTACTTC.

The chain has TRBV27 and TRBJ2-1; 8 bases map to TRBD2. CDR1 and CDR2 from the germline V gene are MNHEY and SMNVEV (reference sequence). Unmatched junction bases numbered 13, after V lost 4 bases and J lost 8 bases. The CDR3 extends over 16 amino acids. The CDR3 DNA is TGTGCCAGCAGTTCCGTGCTAGCGGGCCGTCGGTATGAGCAGTTCTTC. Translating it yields CASSSVLAGRRYEQFF.

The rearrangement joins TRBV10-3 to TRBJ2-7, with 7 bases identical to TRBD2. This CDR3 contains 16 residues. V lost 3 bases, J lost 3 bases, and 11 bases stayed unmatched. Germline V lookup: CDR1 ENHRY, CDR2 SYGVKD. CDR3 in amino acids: CAISDPGRERGYEQYF. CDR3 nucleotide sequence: TGTGCCATCAGTGATCCAGGGAGGGAAAGAGGCTACGAGCAGTACTTC.

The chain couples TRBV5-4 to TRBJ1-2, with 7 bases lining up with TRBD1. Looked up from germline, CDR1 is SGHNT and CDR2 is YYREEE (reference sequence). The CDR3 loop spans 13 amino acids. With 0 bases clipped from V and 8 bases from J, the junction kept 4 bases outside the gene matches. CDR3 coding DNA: TGTGCCAGCAGCTTGGGCAGGGGGAGCGGCTACACCTTC. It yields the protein CASSLGRGSGYTF.

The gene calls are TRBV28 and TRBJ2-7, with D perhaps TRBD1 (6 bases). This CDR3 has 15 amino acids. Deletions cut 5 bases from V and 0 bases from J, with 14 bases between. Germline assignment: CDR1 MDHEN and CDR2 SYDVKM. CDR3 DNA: TGTGCCAGCAGTCCCGGGACAACCTACTCCTACGAGCAGTACTTC. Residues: CASSPGTTYSYEQYF.

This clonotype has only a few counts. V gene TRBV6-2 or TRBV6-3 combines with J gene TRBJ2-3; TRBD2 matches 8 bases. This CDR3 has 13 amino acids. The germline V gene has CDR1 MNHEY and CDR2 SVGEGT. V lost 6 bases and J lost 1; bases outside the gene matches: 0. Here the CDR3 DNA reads TGTGCCAGCAGGACTAGCGGCACAGATACGCAGTATTTT. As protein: CASRTSGTDTQYF.

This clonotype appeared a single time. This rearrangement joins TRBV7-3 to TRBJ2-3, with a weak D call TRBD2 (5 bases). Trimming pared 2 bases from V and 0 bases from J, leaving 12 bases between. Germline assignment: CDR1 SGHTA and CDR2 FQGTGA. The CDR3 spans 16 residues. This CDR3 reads CASSLAGPESTDTQYF. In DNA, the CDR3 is TGTGCCAGCAGCTTAGCGGGCCCGGAGAGCACAGATACGCAGTATTTT.

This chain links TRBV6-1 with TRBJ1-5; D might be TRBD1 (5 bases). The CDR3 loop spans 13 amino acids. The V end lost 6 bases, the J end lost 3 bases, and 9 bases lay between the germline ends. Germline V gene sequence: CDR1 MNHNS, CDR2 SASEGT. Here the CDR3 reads CASRYGTNQPQHF. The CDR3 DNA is TGTGCCAGCAGGTATGGGACCAATCAGCCCCAGCATTTT.

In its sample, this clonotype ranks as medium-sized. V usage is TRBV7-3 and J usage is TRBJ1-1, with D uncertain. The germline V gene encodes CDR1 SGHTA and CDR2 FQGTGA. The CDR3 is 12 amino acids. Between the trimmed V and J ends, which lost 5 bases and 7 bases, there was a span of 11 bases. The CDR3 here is CASSLDGLEAFF. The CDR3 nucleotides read TGTGCCAGCAGCCTGGACGGCCTTGAAGCTTTCTTT.

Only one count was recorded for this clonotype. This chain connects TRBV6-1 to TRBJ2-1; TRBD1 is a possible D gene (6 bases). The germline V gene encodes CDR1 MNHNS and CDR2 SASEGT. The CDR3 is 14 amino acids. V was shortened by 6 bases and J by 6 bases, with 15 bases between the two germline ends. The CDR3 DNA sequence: TGTGCCAGCAGGACAGGAAACCCCTTCAATGAGCAGTTCTTC. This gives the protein CASRTGNPFNEQFF.

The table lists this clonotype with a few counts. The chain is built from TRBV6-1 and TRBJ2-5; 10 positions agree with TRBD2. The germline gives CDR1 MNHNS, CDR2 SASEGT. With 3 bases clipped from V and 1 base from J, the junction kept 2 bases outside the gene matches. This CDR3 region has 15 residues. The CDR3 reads CASSDLAGAQETQYF. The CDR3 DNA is TGTGCCAGCAGTGACCTAGCGGGGGCCCAAGAGACCCAGTACTTC.

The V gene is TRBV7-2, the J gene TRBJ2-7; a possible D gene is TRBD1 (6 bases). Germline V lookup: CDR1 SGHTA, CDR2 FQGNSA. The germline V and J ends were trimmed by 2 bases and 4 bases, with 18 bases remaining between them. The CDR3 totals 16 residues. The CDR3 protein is CASSLRVGLGGYEQYF. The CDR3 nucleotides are TGTGCCAGCAGCTTAAGGGTGGGGCTAGGGGGATACGAGCAGTACTTC. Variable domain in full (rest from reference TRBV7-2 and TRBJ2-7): GAGVSQSPSNKVTEKGKDVELRCDPISGHTALYWYRQSLGQGLEFLIYFQGNSAPDKSGLPSDRFSAERTGGSVSTLTIQRTQQEDSAVYLCASSLRVGLGGYEQYFGPGTRLTVT.

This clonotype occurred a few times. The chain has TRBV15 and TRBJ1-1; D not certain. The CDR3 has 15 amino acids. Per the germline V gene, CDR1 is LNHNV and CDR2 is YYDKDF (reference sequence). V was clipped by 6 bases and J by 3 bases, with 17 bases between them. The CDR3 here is CATRREEGAHTEAFF. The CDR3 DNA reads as TGTGCCACCAGGAGGGAGGAGGGAGCGCACACTGAAGCTTTCTTT.

CDR3 region: CASSLQGYGYTF. The CDR3 nucleotides are TGTGCCAGCAGCCTACAGGGCTATGGCTACACCTTC. This chain joins TRBV6-1 and TRBJ1-2; perhaps TRBD1 as D (6 bases). Germline loops: CDR1 MNHNS, CDR2 SASEGT. V was pared by 6 bases and J by 4 bases, with 9 bases between. This CDR3 has 12 residues.

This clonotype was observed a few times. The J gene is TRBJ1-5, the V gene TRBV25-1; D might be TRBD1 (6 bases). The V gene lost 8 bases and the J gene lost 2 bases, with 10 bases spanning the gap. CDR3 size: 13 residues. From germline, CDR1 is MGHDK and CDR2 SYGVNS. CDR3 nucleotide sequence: TGTGCCAGCGGGGGCATTGGCAATCAGCCCCAGCATTTT. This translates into CASGGIGNQPQHF. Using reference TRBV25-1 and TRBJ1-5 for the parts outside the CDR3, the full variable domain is EADIYQTPRYLVIGTGKKITLECSQTMGHDKMYWYQQDPGMELHLIHYSYGVNSTEKGDLSSESTVSRIRTEHFPLTLESARPSHTSQYLCASGGIGNQPQHFGDGTRLSIL.